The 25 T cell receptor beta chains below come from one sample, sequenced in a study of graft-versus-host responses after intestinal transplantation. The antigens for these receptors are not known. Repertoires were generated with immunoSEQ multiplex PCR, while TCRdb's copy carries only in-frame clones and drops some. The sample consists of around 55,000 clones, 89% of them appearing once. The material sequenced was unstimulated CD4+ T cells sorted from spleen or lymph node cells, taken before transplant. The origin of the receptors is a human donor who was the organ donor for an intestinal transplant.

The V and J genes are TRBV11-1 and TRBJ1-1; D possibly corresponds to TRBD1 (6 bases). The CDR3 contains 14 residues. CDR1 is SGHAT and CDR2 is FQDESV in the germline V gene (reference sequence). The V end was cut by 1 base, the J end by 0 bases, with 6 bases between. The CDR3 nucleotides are TGTGCCAGCAGCTTAGAGGGGGTGAACACTGAAGCTTTCTTT. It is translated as CASSLEGVNTEAFF.

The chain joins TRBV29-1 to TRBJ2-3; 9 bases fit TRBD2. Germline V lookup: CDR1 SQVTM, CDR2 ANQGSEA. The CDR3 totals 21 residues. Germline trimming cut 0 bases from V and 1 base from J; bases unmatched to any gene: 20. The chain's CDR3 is CSVEEGYAGLARRVGTDTQYF. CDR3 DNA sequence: TGCAGCGTTGAAGAAGGGTACGCTGGACTAGCGAGGAGAGTGGGCACAGATACGCAGTATTTT.

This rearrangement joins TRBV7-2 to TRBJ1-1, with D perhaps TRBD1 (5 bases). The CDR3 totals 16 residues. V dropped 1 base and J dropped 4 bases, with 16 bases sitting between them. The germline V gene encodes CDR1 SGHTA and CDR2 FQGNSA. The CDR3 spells CASSLGQRGKGTEAFF. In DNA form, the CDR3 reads TGTGCCAGCAGCTTAGGTCAGCGGGGGAAGGGCACTGAAGCTTTCTTT. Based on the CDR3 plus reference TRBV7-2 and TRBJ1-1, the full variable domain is GAGVSQSPSNKVTEKGKDVELRCDPISGHTALYWYRQSLGQGLEFLIYFQGNSAPDKSGLPSDRFSAERTGGSVSTLTIQRTQQEDSAVYLCASSLGQRGKGTEAFFGQGTRLTVV.

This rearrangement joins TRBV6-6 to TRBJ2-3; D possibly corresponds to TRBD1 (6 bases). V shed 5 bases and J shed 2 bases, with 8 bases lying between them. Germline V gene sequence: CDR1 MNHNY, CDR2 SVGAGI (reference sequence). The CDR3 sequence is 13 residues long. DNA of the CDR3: TGTGCCAGCAGTGACAGGAACACAGATACGCAGTATTTT. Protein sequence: CASSDRNTDTQYF.

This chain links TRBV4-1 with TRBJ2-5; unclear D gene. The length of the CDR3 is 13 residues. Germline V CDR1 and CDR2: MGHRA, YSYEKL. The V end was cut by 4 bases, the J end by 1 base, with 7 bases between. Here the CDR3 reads CASSLILQETQYF. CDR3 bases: TGCGCCAGCAGCCTCATACTCCAAGAGACCCAGTACTTC.

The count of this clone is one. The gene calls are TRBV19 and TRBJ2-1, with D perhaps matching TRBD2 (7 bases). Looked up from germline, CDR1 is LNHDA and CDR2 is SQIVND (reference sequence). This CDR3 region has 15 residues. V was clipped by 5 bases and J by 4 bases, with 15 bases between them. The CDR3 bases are TGTGCCAGTAGTTTGGGGGGAGGGGGGTACAATGAGCAGTTCTTC. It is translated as CASSLGGGGYNEQFF.

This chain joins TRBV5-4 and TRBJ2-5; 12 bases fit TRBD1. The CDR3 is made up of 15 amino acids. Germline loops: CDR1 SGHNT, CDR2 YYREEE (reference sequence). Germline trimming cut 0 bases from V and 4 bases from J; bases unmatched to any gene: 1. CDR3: CASSLGDRGRETQYF. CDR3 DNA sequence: TGTGCCAGCAGCTTGGGGGACAGGGGGCGAGAGACCCAGTACTTC.

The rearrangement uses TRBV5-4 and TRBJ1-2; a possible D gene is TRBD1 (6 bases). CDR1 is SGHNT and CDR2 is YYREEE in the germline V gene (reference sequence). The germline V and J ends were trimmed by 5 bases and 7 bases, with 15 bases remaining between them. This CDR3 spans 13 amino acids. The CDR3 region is CASSPGTQGGYTF. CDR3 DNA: TGTGCCAGCAGTCCCGGGACACAGGGTGGCTACACCTTC.

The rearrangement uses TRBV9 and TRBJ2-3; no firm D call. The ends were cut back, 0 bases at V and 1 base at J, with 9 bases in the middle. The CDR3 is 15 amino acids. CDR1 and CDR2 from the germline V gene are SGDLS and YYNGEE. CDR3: CASSVDQARTDTQYF. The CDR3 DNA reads TGTGCCAGCAGCGTAGACCAGGCCCGCACAGATACGCAGTATTTT.

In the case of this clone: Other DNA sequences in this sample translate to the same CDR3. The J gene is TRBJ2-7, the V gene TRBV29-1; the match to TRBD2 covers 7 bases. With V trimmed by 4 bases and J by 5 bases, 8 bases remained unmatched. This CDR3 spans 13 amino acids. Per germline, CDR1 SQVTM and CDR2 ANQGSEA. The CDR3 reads CSVGGGTGNEQYF. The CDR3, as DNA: TGCAGCGTTGGGGGAGGGACGGGGAACGAGCAGTACTTC.

The CDR3 DNA is TGTGCCAGCAGCCCCCGGGAGGACTCCTACGAGCAGTACTTC. It translates to CASSPREDSYEQYF. The chain carries TRBV11-2 and TRBJ2-7; 7 nucleotides align to TRBD2. Germline CDR1 reads SGHAT; CDR2 reads FQNNGV. The CDR3 is 14 residues long. Trimming at V came to 5 bases and at J to 0 bases, leaving 4 bases not matched to a gene.

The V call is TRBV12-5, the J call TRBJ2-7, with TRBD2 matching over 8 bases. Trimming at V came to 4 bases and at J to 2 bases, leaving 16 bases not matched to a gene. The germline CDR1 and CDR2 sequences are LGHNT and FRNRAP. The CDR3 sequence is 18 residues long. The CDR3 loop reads CASGWGGTSGSRPYEQYF. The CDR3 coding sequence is TGTGCTAGTGGTTGGGGGGGTACTAGCGGATCAAGGCCCTACGAGCAGTACTTC.

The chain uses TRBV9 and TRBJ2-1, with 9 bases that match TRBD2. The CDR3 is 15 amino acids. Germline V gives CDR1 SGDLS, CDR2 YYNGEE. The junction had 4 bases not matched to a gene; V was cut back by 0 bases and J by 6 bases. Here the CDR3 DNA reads TGTGCCAGCAGCGTAGACCTAGCGGGAAGCAATGAGCAGTTCTTC. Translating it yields CASSVDLAGSNEQFF.

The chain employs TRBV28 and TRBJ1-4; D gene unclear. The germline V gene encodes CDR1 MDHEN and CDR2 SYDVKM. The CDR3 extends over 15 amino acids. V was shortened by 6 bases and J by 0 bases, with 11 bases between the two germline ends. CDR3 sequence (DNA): TGTGCCAGCAGGGACTCCGGGACAACTAATGAAAAACTGTTTTTT. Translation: CASRDSGTTNEKLFF.

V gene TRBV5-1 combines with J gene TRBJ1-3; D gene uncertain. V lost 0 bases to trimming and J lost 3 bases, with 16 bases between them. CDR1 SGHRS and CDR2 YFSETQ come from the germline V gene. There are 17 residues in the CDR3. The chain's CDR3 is CASSLDTLKRGGNTIYF. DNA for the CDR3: TGCGCCAGCAGCTTGGACACCCTCAAACGAGGTGGAAACACCATATATTTT.

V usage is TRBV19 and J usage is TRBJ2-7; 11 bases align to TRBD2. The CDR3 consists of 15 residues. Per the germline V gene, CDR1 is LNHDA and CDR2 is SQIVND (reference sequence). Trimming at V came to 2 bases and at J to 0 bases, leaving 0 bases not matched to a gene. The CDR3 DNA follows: TGTGCCAGTAGTATAACTAGCGGGAGCTCCTACGAGCAGTACTTC. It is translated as CASSITSGSSYEQYF.

As DNA, the CDR3 is TGTGCCAGCAGCCCCGGGGTGCAGAACACTGAAGCTTTCTTT. Protein sequence: CASSPGVQNTEAFF. The V call is TRBV7-3, the J call TRBJ1-1; D not certain. The germline CDR1 and CDR2 sequences are SGHTA and FQGTGA. V lost 5 bases to trimming and J lost 1 base, with 11 bases between them. The CDR3 spans 14 residues. Together with reference TRBV7-3 and TRBJ1-1, the CDR3 gives the full variable domain: GAGVSQTPSNKVTEKGKYVELRCDPISGHTALYWYRQSLGQGPEFLIYFQGTGAADDSGLPNDRFFAVRPEGSVSTLKIQRTERGDSAVYLCASSPGVQNTEAFFGQGTRLTVV.

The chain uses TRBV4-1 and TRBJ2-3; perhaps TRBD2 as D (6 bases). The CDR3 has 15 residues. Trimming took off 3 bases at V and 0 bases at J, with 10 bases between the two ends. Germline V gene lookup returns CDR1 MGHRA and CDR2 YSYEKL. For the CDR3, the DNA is TGCGCCAGCAGCCAGTCGGGGACTAGCACAGATACGCAGTATTTT. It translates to CASSQSGTSTDTQYF.

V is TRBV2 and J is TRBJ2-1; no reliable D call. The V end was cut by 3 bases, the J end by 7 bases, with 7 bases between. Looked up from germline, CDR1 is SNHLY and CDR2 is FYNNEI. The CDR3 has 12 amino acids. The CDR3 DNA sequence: TGTGCCAGCAGTGACCCGAGGAATGAGCAGTTCTTC. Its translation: CASSDPRNEQFF.

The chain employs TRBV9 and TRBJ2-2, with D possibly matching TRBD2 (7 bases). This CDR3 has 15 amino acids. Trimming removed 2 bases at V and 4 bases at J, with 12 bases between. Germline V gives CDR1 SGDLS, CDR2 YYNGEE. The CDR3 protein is CASSVGGGPTGELFF. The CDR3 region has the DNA TGTGCCAGCAGCGTTGGCGGGGGCCCCACCGGGGAGCTGTTTTTT.

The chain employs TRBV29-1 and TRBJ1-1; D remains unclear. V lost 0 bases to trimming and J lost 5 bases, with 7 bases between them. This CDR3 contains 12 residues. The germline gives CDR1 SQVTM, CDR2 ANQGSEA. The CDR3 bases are TGCAGCGTTGAAGAATCGGGGACTGAAGCTTTCTTT. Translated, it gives CSVEESGTEAFF.

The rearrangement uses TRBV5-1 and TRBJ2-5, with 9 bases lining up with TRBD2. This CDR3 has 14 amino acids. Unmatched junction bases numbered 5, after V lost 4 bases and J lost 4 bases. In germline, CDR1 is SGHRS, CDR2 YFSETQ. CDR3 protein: CASSLAGLRETQYF. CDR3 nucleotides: TGCGCCAGCAGCCTAGCGGGATTGAGAGAGACCCAGTACTTC.

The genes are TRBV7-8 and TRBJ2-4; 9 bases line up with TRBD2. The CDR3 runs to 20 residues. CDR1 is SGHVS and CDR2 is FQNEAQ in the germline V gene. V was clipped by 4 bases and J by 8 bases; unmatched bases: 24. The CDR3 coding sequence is TGTGCCAGCAGCTCAGTAGTTCGTCTGCTGCGGGAGGGCCGTCGTGACATTCAGTACTTC. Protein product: CASSSVVRLLREGRRDIQYF.

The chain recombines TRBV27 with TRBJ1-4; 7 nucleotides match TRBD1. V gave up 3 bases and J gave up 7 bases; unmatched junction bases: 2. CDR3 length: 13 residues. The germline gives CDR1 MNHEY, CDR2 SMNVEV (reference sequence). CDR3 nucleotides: TGTGCCAGCAGTTTGGGACAGCTTGAAAAACTGTTTTTT. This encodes CASSLGQLEKLFF.

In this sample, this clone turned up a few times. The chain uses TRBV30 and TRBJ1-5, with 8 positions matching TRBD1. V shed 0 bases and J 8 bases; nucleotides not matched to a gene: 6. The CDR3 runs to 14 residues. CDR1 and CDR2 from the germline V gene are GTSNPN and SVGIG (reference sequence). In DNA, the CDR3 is TGTGCCTGGAGTGTTGGAACAGGGGGGGAGCCCCAGCATTTT. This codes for CAWSVGTGGEPQHF.